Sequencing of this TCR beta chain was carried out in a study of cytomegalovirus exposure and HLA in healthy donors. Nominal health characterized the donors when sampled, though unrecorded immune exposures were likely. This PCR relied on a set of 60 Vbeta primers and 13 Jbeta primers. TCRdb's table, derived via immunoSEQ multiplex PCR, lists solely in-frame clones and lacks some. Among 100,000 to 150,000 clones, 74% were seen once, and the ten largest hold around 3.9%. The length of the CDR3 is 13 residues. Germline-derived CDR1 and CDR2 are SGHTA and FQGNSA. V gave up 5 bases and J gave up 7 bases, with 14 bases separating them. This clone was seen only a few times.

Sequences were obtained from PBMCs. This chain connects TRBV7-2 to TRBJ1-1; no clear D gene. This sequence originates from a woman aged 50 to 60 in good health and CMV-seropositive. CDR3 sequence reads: CASSVAGQLEAFF. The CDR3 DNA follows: TGTGCCAGCAGCGTGGCTGGGCAGCTTGAAGCTTTCTTT.